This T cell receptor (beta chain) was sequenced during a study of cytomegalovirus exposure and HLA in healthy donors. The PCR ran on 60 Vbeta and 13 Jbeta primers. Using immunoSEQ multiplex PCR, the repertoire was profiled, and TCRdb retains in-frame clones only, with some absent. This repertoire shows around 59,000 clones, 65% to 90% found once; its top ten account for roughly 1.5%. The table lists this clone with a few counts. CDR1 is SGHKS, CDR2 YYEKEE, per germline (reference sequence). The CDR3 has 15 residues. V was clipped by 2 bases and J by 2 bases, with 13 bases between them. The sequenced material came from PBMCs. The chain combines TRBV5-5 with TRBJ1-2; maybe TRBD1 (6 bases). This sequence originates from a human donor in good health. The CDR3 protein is CASSFSATGNYGYTF. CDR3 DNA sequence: TGTGCCAGCAGCTTCTCCGCTACAGGGAACTATGGCTACACCTTC.